The T cell receptor (beta chain) described here comes from a study of blood T cells in healthy people across ages. Turning to the study itself: The template switching approach captured approximately one barcoded beta molecule for every two T cells. Study-wide points: Older age went with lower TCR beta diversity per million T cells, in a roughly linear way. More naive CD4+ cells and higher diversity marked long-lived donors relative to aged donors.

Alongside a J-beta primer mix, a sample-barcoded 5' primer served in a second PCR lasting 7 to 11 cycles. Tags on each cDNA molecule came from a template-switch adaptor with 12 random nucleotides. TCRdb called the 5' RACE reads again in MiXCR, with one record for every CDR3 protein. Found here are 600,000 or so distinct CDR3 sequences, roughly 21% of them singletons; the top ten hold approximately 3.7%. A note on this clonotype: Its antigen is unidentified.

Trimming took 2 bases from V and 5 from J; bases not matched to a gene: 7. The CDR3 extends over 15 amino acids. Looked up from germline, CDR1 is LGHDT and CDR2 is YNNKEL (reference sequence). The receptor's source is a man in his 70s in good health. The sample comprised blood. The J gene is TRBJ1-2, the V gene TRBV3-1; 8 bases fit TRBD1. Written as DNA, the CDR3 is TGTGCCAGCAGCCAACAGGACAGGGAGAGTTATGGCTACACCTTC. Protein: CASSQQDRESYGYTF.